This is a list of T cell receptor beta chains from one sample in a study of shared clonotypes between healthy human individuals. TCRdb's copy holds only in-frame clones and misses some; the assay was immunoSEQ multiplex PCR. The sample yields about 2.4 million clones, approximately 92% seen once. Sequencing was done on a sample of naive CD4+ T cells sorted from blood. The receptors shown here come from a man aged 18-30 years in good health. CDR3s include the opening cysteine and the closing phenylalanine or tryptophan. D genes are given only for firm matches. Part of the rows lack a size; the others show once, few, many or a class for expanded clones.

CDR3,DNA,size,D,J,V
CASSQLLRYGSRETQYF,TGCGCCAGCAGCCAACTCCTTCGATATGGGTCGCGAGAGACCCAGTACTTC,.,.,TRBJ2-5,TRBV4-1
CASRDRATDTQYF,TGTGCCAGCAGGGATAGGGCAACCGATACGCAGTATTTT,.,.,TRBJ2-3,TRBV2
CASSSDGKNIQYF,TGTGCCAGCAGCTCTGACGGAAAAAACATTCAGTACTTC,.,.,TRBJ2-4,TRBV7-9
CASTGGAAYNEQFF,TGTGCCAGCACTGGGGGAGCGGCCTACAATGAGCAGTTCTTC,.,.,TRBJ2-1,TRBV6-6
CACSGALITGELFF,TGTGCCTGCTCCGGGGCTCTTATTACCGGGGAGCTGTTTTTT,once,.,TRBJ2-2,TRBV30
CASSRSSGRVTGELFF,TGTGCCAGCAGCCGCTCGAGCGGGAGGGTCACCGGGGAGCTGTTTTTT,.,TRBD2,TRBJ2-2,TRBV14
CASTGQDYGYTF,TGTGCCAGCACTGGACAGGACTATGGCTACACCTTC,once,TRBD1,TRBJ1-2,TRBV6-6
CASSSEAVSSPYEQYF,TGTGCCAGCAGTTCAGAGGCGGTGTCATCCCCCTACGAGCAGTACTTC,once,.,TRBJ2-7,TRBV6-5
CASKIDQPGELFF,TGTGCCAGCAAGATCGACCAACCGGGGGAGCTGTTTTTT,.,.,TRBJ2-2,TRBV2
CARSFYCGYTF,TGTGCCAGAAGCTTTTACTGTGGCTACACCTTC,.,.,TRBJ1-2,TRBV5-3
CASSASRSYNEQFF,TGTGCCAGCAGTGCCAGCAGATCCTACAATGAGCAGTTCTTC,.,.,TRBJ2-1,TRBV2
CASSQLLAGNTDTQYF,TGTGCCAGCAGCCAACTCCTAGCGGGAAACACAGATACGCAGTATTTT,.,TRBD2,TRBJ2-3,TRBV14
CASGRASYEQYF,TGTGCCAGCGGGAGGGCCTCGTACGAGCAGTACTTC,.,TRBD2,TRBJ2-7,TRBV6-5
CASSEVGRENEQFF,TGCGCCAGCAGTGAGGTCGGGAGAGAAAATGAGCAGTTCTTC,once,.,TRBJ2-1,TRBV10-1
CASSGGAIGYTF,TGTGCCAGCAGTGGGGGGGCGATCGGCTACACCTTC,.,.,TRBJ1-2,TRBV2
CASSLVGGNSPLHF,TGTGCCAGCAGCTTGGTCGGAGGCAATTCACCCCTCCACTTT,.,.,TRBJ1-6,TRBV5-4
CASSMGQPNSNQPQHF,TGTGCCAGCAGCATGGGACAGCCAAATAGCAATCAGCCCCAGCATTTT,.,TRBD1,TRBJ1-5,TRBV7-2
CASSVPSSYNEQFF,TGTGCCAGCAGCGTCCCCAGCTCCTACAATGAGCAGTTCTTC,.,.,TRBJ2-1,TRBV9
CAISRPRGGVEANTIYF,TGTGCCATCAGTCGTCCCCGGGGGGGAGTCGAAGCAAACACCATATATTTT,.,.,TRBJ1-3,TRBV10-3
CASSLGATNEKLFF,TGTGCCAGCTCACTGGGGGCGACGAATGAAAAACTGTTTTTT,.,.,TRBJ1-4,TRBV18
CASRGQSNEKLFF,TGTGCCAGCAGGGGACAGAGTAATGAAAAACTGTTTTTT,.,TRBD1,TRBJ1-4,TRBV27